This TCR beta chain was identified in a study of post-analysis software for immune sequencing data. CDR1 is LGHNT, CDR2 FRNRAP, per germline. The germline V and J ends were trimmed by 4 bases and 3 bases, with 18 bases remaining between them. There are 16 residues in the CDR3. About this clonotype: What it binds is unknown.

Findings and caveats of the study: TRBV5-6, TRBV5-1 and TRBV20-1 were among roughly five TRBV segments more frequent in patients than controls. Patients with multiple sclerosis recorded significantly lower normalized Chao1 diversity than controls, the study found.

Built from TCR beta cDNA, the libraries had unique molecular identifiers in them. TCRdb fed the PCR reads into MiXCR, producing one record per CDR3 protein. The data hold fewer than 900,000 distinct CDR3 sequences, with 46% observed a single time. The sequence was collected from a girl aged 10 to 17 with multiple sclerosis. The chain joins TRBV12-5 to TRBJ2-5, with D possibly matching TRBD1 (6 bases). The sample consisted of blood. The CDR3 region has the DNA TGTGCTAGTGGTTCCAGCCTAAGCCCAGGGGAAGAGACCCAGTACTTC. It translates to CASGSSLSPGEETQYF.